This is a list of T cell receptor beta chains from one sample in a study of T-cell memory formation after mild COVID-19. TCRdb re-derived calls from the 5' RACE reads in MiXCR, one entry per CDR3 protein. Of around 300,000 distinct CDR3 sequences listed, roughly an eighth are singletons. The sequencing sample was made of PBMCs or a T cell subset sorted from them (not recorded which). These receptors were collected from a man between 18 and 29 years old who had mild COVID-19 (a few samples of this study predate the infection). Cell type and time point are not known. Each CDR3 is given with its conserved first and last residue. A D gene is named only where the DNA matches it firmly. For some rows the clone size is stated as once, few or many, or as a class when expanded; others skip it.

d_gene: NA
abundance: few
v_gene: TRBV5-1
j_gene: TRBJ1-6
CDR3nt: TGCGCCAGCAGCGTTGGATCCCGGGATTCACCCCTCCACTTT
CDR3aa: CASSVGSRDSPLHF

d_gene: TRBD1
abundance: NA
v_gene: TRBV10-3
j_gene: TRBJ1-2
CDR3nt: TGTGCCATCAGTGACGGACAGGGGTTGGATGGCTACACCTTC
CDR3aa: CAISDGQGLDGYTF

d_gene: TRBD2
abundance: many
v_gene: TRBV5-1
j_gene: TRBJ2-3
CDR3nt: TGCGCCAGCGGGCTAGCGGGGCCAACAGATACGCAGTATTTT
CDR3aa: CASGLAGPTDTQYF

d_gene: TRBD1
abundance: few
v_gene: TRBV20-1
j_gene: TRBJ2-5
CDR3nt: TGCAGTGTTAGGACAGGCCAAGAGACCCAGTACTTC
CDR3aa: CSVRTGQETQYF

d_gene: TRBD2
abundance: few
v_gene: TRBV6-5
j_gene: TRBJ2-3
CDR3nt: TGTGCCAGCAGGATAGCGGGGGGATCAGATACGCAGTATTTT
CDR3aa: CASRIAGGSDTQYF

d_gene: NA
abundance: NA
v_gene: TRBV3-2
j_gene: TRBJ2-5
CDR3nt: TGTGCCAGCAGCCAAGAAAACGCGATCCAAGAGACCCAGTACTTC
CDR3aa: CASSQENAIQETQYF

d_gene: NA
abundance: many
v_gene: TRBV5-1
j_gene: TRBJ2-3
CDR3nt: TGCGCCAGCATGTTAGCGGACGCCACAGATACGCAGTATTTT
CDR3aa: CASMLADATDTQYF

d_gene: NA
abundance: NA
v_gene: TRBV5-1
j_gene: TRBJ1-4
CDR3nt: TGCGCCAGCAGCATGACACCTACTACTAATGAAAAACTGTTTTTT
CDR3aa: CASSMTPTTNEKLFF

d_gene: NA
abundance: NA
v_gene: TRBV12-5
j_gene: TRBJ2-5
CDR3nt: TGTGCATCTAGGGTGTCGGATCGGGAGACCCAGTACTTC
CDR3aa: CASRVSDRETQYF

d_gene: NA
abundance: NA
v_gene: TRBV7-9
j_gene: TRBJ1-5
CDR3nt: TGTGCCAGCAGCTTAGACGATCAGCCCCAGCATTTT
CDR3aa: CASSLDDQPQHF

d_gene: NA
abundance: NA
v_gene: TRBV3-1
j_gene: TRBJ1-2
CDR3nt: TGTGCCAGCAGCCTCGGGTTGGGGGATGGCTACACCTTC
CDR3aa: CASSLGLGDGYTF

d_gene: NA
abundance: few
v_gene: TRBV7-2
j_gene: TRBJ2-3
CDR3nt: TGTGCCAGCAGCCGGGACTCGTCTAGCACAGATACGCAGTATTTT
CDR3aa: CASSRDSSSTDTQYF

d_gene: TRBD1
abundance: NA
v_gene: TRBV12-3/TRBV12-4
j_gene: TRBJ1-5
CDR3nt: TGTGCCAGCAGTTCCGGACAGGGCCTGGGGCCCCAGCATTTT
CDR3aa: CASSSGQGLGPQHF

d_gene: NA
abundance: NA
v_gene: TRBV12-3/TRBV12-4
j_gene: TRBJ2-3
CDR3nt: TGTGCCAGCACCAAAGAAGGGGTTGGCACAGATACGCAGTATTTT
CDR3aa: CASTKEGVGTDTQYF

d_gene: NA
abundance: NA
v_gene: TRBV5-4
j_gene: TRBJ2-7
CDR3nt: TGTGCCAGCAGCTGGGGCAACTACGAGCAGTACTTC
CDR3aa: CASSWGNYEQYF

d_gene: NA
abundance: NA
v_gene: TRBV29-1
j_gene: TRBJ2-7
CDR3nt: TGCAGCGTTGCGGGGTTTAGCTCCTACGAGCAGTACTTC
CDR3aa: CSVAGFSSYEQYF

d_gene: TRBD2
abundance: NA
v_gene: TRBV5-4
j_gene: TRBJ2-1
CDR3nt: TGTGCCAGCAGCCCGCGTACTAGCGGGGGTGGGAATGAGCAGTTCTTC
CDR3aa: CASSPRTSGGGNEQFF

d_gene: TRBD1
abundance: NA
v_gene: TRBV7-9
j_gene: TRBJ1-5
CDR3nt: TGTGCCAGCAGCTTAGGCGGACAGGGGGGATATAGCAATCAGCCCCAGCATTTT
CDR3aa: CASSLGGQGGYSNQPQHF

d_gene: NA
abundance: few
v_gene: TRBV20-1
j_gene: TRBJ1-2
CDR3nt: TGCAGTGCCGACGGGTACAGGTCCTATGGCTACACCTTC
CDR3aa: CSADGYRSYGYTF

d_gene: NA
abundance: NA
v_gene: TRBV7-2
j_gene: TRBJ1-3
CDR3nt: TGTGCCAGCAGCTCTCAGGGCCTCTCTGGAAACACCATATATTTT
CDR3aa: CASSSQGLSGNTIYF

d_gene: TRBD1
abundance: many
v_gene: TRBV29-1
j_gene: TRBJ2-1
CDR3nt: TGCAGCGTTGAAGTGATTGGACAGGGGCCAAATGATGAGCAGTTCTTC
CDR3aa: CSVEVIGQGPNDEQFF

d_gene: NA
abundance: few
v_gene: TRBV4-3
j_gene: TRBJ2-1
CDR3nt: TGCGCCAGCAGCCAAGGGATAGACCCTTACAATGAGCAGTTCTTC
CDR3aa: CASSQGIDPYNEQFF

d_gene: NA
abundance: NA
v_gene: TRBV12-3/TRBV12-4
j_gene: TRBJ1-6
CDR3nt: TGTGCCAGCAGTCCACAGGGTGGGGGCATAACCCTCCACTTT
CDR3aa: CASSPQGGGITLHF

d_gene: NA
abundance: few
v_gene: TRBV5-1
j_gene: TRBJ2-3
CDR3nt: TGCGCCAGCAGAGACGGATGGGTGGCAGATACGCAGTATTTT
CDR3aa: CASRDGWVADTQYF

d_gene: NA
abundance: NA
v_gene: TRBV12-3/TRBV12-4
j_gene: TRBJ1-2
CDR3nt: TGTGCCAGCAGCCCCCGGCAGAGTAACTATGGCTACACCTTC
CDR3aa: CASSPRQSNYGYTF

d_gene: TRBD2
abundance: many
v_gene: TRBV7-9
j_gene: TRBJ2-1
CDR3nt: TGTGCCAGCAGCTTAATAGCGGGGGGGATCCATGAGCAGTTCTTC
CDR3aa: CASSLIAGGIHEQFF

d_gene: NA
abundance: NA
v_gene: TRBV7-9
j_gene: TRBJ1-3
CDR3nt: TGTGCCAGCAGCCCACCTCGGGGCTCCGTATCTGGAAACACCATATATTTT
CDR3aa: CASSPPRGSVSGNTIYF

d_gene: TRBD1
abundance: many
v_gene: TRBV20-1
j_gene: TRBJ1-6
CDR3nt: TGCAGTGCACCTCAGACAGGGATAAATTCACCCCTCCACTTT
CDR3aa: CSAPQTGINSPLHF

d_gene: TRBD2
abundance: many
v_gene: TRBV24-1
j_gene: TRBJ2-1
CDR3nt: TGTGCCACCATAGCGGGGGGACACAATGAGCAGTTCTTC
CDR3aa: CATIAGGHNEQFF

d_gene: NA
abundance: NA
v_gene: TRBV4-3
j_gene: TRBJ2-3
CDR3nt: TGCGCCAGCAGCCAAGATGGGGGCCGGACAGTTCGGAACAAGTATTTT
CDR3aa: CASSQDGGRTVRNKYF

d_gene: TRBD1
abundance: NA
v_gene: TRBV3-1
j_gene: TRBJ2-3
CDR3nt: TGTGCCAGCAGCCAAGATTGGGGCAGGGGGACAGATACGCAGTATTTT
CDR3aa: CASSQDWGRGTDTQYF

d_gene: NA
abundance: few
v_gene: TRBV5-1
j_gene: TRBJ2-1
CDR3nt: TGCGCCAGCAGCCGTGCCACAGGAGGCGCCTACAATGAGCAGTTCTTC
CDR3aa: CASSRATGGAYNEQFF